The T cell receptor (beta chain) described here comes from a study of blood T cell repertoires in COVID-19. Per the original methods: Counts of nucleated cells, estimated from reference gene primer amplification, were obtained. The data were produced by immunoSEQ multiplex PCR, yet TCRdb's version contains in-frame clones alone and is incomplete. V and J calls plus clone size are reproduced from that table; the DNA served to infer D and trimming. The sample shows approximately 51,000 clones, 87% of them seen only once. Sequenced: peripheral blood. The clonotype originates from a woman aged 80 or older with COVID-19, enrolled during active disease.

The CDR3 sequence: CASSELGQGTYEQYF. DNA of the CDR3: TGTGCCAGCAGTGAACTGGGACAGGGGACCTACGAGCAGTACTTC. This sequence joins TRBV2 and TRBJ2-7; TRBD1 agrees at 10 bases. The length of the CDR3 is 15 residues. The V segment lost 2 bases and the J segment 2 bases; nucleotides outside the gene matches: 3. Germline CDR1 SNHLY, CDR2 FYNNEI.